These 18 T cell receptor beta chains originate from one sample sequenced in a study of blood T cell repertoires in COVID-19. Produced via immunoSEQ multiplex PCR; TCRdb's table is partial and in-frame only. The sample holds under 200,000 clones, about 85% seen once. The sequenced material came from peripheral blood. The receptors shown here come from a man aged 55-75 years with COVID-19, enrolled during active disease.

This clone occurred a few times. The CDR3 sequence is CASALAGGTDTQYF. In nucleotides, the CDR3 is TGTGCCAGCGCACTAGCGGGGGGCACAGATACGCAGTATTTT. The chain couples TRBV6-4 to TRBJ2-3, with 11 positions matching TRBD2. Looked up from germline, CDR1 is MRHNA and CDR2 is SNTAGT. V dropped 8 bases and J dropped 1; count of bases not matched to a gene: 2. CDR3 length: 14 amino acids.

This chain links TRBV5-1 with TRBJ1-3; D gene unclear. Trimming removed 0 bases from V and 4 bases from J, with 11 bases in between. Germline CDR1 and CDR2: SGHRS and YFSETQ. The CDR3 length is 15 residues. CDR3: CASSLGSGSGNTIYF. In nucleotides, the CDR3 is TGCGCCAGCAGCTTGGGTTCGGGGTCAGGAAACACCATATATTTT.

This chain joins TRBV5-4 and TRBJ2-5, with a tentative D call TRBD2 (5 bases). V was cut by 0 bases and J by 5 bases, with 11 bases left in between. Germline values: CDR1 SGHNT, CDR2 YYREEE (reference sequence). This CDR3 has 14 amino acids. The CDR3 spells CASSLGRDSETQYF. The CDR3 DNA reads TGTGCCAGCAGCTTGGGACGGGATAGTGAGACCCAGTACTTC.

This chain uses TRBV5-1 with TRBJ2-7; 7 nucleotides align to TRBD1. The trim removed 0 bases at V and 2 bases at J, leaving 5 bases unmatched. The CDR3 covers 15 residues. The germline V gene encodes CDR1 SGHRS and CDR2 YFSETQ. This chain's CDR3 is CASSLVATGTYEQYF. CDR3 bases: TGCGCCAGCAGCTTGGTCGCGACAGGGACCTACGAGCAGTACTTC.

This sequence joins TRBV3-1 (or the pseudogene TRBV3-2) and TRBJ1-1; D is possibly TRBD1 (6 bases). In germline, CDR1 is LGHDT, CDR2 YNNKEL (reference sequence). There are 14 residues in the CDR3. V lost 8 bases to trimming and J lost 5 bases, with 18 bases between them. CDR3 loop: CASSMGGGRTEAFF. The CDR3 DNA reads TGTGCCAGCTCCATGGGAGGGGGTAGGACTGAAGCTTTCTTT.

The rearrangement joins TRBV11-2 to TRBJ2-5; a weak D match, TRBD1 (5 bases). This CDR3 contains 14 residues. Deletions cut 1 base from V and 4 bases from J, with 10 bases between. From germline, CDR1 is SGHAT and CDR2 FQNNGV. The chain's CDR3 is CASSLVPGIETQYF. The CDR3 bases are TGTGCCAGCAGCTTAGTACCAGGGATAGAGACCCAGTACTTC.

The gene calls are TRBV4-1 and TRBJ2-1, with TRBD2 as a possible D gene (6 bases). Per germline, CDR1 MGHRA and CDR2 YSYEKL. The V end lost 1 base, the J end lost 9 bases, and 19 bases lay between the germline ends. This CDR3 contains 16 residues. The CDR3 DNA reads as TGCGCCAGCAGCCAAGCCGCCCTTGGAGGGAGGCCTGAGCAGTTCTTC. Its translation: CASSQAALGGRPEQFF.

This clone came up once. The chain employs TRBV9 and TRBJ1-2, with TRBD1 matching 9 bases. V was pared by 0 bases and J by 9 bases, with 3 bases of the junction left unmatched. Per the germline V gene, CDR1 is SGDLS and CDR2 is YYNGEE. This CDR3 contains 13 residues. CDR3 sequence reads: CASSVEQGASYTF. CDR3 nucleotides: TGTGCCAGCAGCGTAGAACAGGGGGCTAGCTACACCTTC.

This chain joins TRBV30 and TRBJ1-1; 9 bases line up with TRBD1. V shed 3 bases and J 5 bases; nucleotides not matched to a gene: 7. Looked up from germline, CDR1 is GTSNPN and CDR2 is SVGIG (reference sequence). The CDR3 consists of 14 residues. The CDR3 region has the DNA TGTGCCTGGAGGCCGGGACAGGGACGGACTGAAGCTTTCTTT. This gives the protein CAWRPGQGRTEAFF.

The chain couples TRBV24-1 to TRBJ2-1, with TRBD2 matching over 10 bases. Germline V gives CDR1 KGHDR, CDR2 SFDVKD. Trimming took 3 bases from V and 1 from J; bases not matched to a gene: 11. The CDR3 is 19 residues long. The CDR3 region has the DNA TGTGCCACCAGTGATCCGGGGACTAGCGTCTCTATTTCCTACAATGAGCAGTTCTTC. Amino acid sequence: CATSDPGTSVSISYNEQFF.

This rearrangement joins TRBV12-3 or TRBV12-4 to TRBJ1-2, with D maybe TRBD1 (5 bases). The V end lost 3 bases, the J end lost 8 bases, and 13 bases lay between the germline ends. The CDR3 runs to 13 residues. The CDR3 coding sequence is TGTGCCAGCAGTTTTAGGGGCAGAGAGGGCTACACCTTC. Its protein product is CASSFRGREGYTF.

The V call is TRBV10-1, the J call TRBJ1-4; D call uncertain. The CDR3 runs to 14 residues. V was pared by 0 bases and J by 8 bases, with 10 bases between. The germline V gene has CDR1 WNHNN and CDR2 SYGVQD (reference sequence). For the CDR3, the DNA is TGCGCCAGCAGTGAGTCCCAGACGGGGGAAAAACTGTTTTTT. Its translation is CASSESQTGEKLFF.

The chain combines TRBV7-7 with TRBJ2-2, with 8 positions matching TRBD2. This CDR3 contains 13 residues. With V trimmed by 7 bases and J by 6 bases, 4 bases remained unmatched. CDR1 and CDR2 (germline): SSHAT, FNYEAQ (reference sequence). Here the CDR3 reads CASKASGPGELFF. The CDR3 DNA sequence: TGTGCCAGCAAGGCTAGCGGGCCCGGGGAGCTGTTTTTT.

The chain is built from TRBV11-1 and TRBJ2-7; possible D gene TRBD2, 5 bases. This CDR3 has 13 residues. V gave up 8 bases and J gave up 5 bases, with 16 bases separating them. From germline, CDR1 is SGHAT and CDR2 FQDESV (reference sequence). As DNA, the CDR3 is TGTGCCAGCGGCCGGACTGGGAATCACGAGCAGTACTTC. It codes for CASGRTGNHEQYF.

This rearrangement joins TRBV5-1 to TRBJ1-1, with 7 bases matching TRBD1. Looked up from germline, CDR1 is SGHRS and CDR2 is YFSETQ. After removal of 1 base from V and 2 bases from J, the junction contained 5 bases not matched to a gene. The CDR3 spans 15 residues. The CDR3: CASSLNTGDNTEAFF. The DNA of the CDR3 is TGCGCCAGCAGCTTGAATACAGGGGACAACACTGAAGCTTTCTTT.

This clone appeared once. This rearrangement joins TRBV27 to TRBJ2-1, with 13 positions matching TRBD2. Trimming at V came to 5 bases and at J to 7 bases, leaving 5 bases not matched to a gene. This CDR3 has 15 amino acids. Germline V gene data show CDR1 as MNHEY and CDR2 as SMNVEV (reference sequence). Written as DNA, the CDR3 is TGTGCCAGCAGTCCCATGGGACTAGCGGGGAATGAGCAGTTCTTC. Protein sequence: CASSPMGLAGNEQFF.

This rearrangement joins TRBV5-4 to TRBJ1-1, with 9 bases identical to TRBD1. Germline CDR1 and CDR2: SGHNT and YYREEE (reference sequence). V gave up 4 bases and J gave up 6 bases; unmatched junction bases: 4. The CDR3 covers 13 residues. CDR3: CASSRTGGPEAFF. In DNA, the CDR3 is TGTGCCAGCAGCCGTACAGGGGGCCCTGAAGCTTTCTTT.

This chain links TRBV3-1 (or the pseudogene TRBV3-2) with TRBJ1-1, with TRBD1 as a possible D gene (5 bases). This CDR3 contains 15 residues. Trimming shortened V by 5 bases and J by 1 base, and 14 bases separated the two germline ends. The germline CDR1 and CDR2 sequences are LGHDT and YNNKEL (reference sequence). In DNA form, the CDR3 reads TGTGCCAGCAGCAGCCACGGGGGTGGGAACACTGAAGCTTTCTTT. Residues: CASSSHGGGNTEAFF.